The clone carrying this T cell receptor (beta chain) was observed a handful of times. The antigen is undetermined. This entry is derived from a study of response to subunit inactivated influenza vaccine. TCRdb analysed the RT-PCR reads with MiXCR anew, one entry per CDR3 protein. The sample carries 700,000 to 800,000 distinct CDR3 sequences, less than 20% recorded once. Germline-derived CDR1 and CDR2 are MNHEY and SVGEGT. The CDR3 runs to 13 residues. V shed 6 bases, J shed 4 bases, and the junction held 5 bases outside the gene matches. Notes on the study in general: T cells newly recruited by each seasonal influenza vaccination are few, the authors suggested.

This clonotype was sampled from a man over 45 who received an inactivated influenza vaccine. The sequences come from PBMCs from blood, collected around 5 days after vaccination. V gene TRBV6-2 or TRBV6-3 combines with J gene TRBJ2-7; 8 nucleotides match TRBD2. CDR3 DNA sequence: TGTGCCAGCAGACAAAGCGGGAGTTACGAGCAGTACTTC. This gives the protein CASRQSGSYEQYF.